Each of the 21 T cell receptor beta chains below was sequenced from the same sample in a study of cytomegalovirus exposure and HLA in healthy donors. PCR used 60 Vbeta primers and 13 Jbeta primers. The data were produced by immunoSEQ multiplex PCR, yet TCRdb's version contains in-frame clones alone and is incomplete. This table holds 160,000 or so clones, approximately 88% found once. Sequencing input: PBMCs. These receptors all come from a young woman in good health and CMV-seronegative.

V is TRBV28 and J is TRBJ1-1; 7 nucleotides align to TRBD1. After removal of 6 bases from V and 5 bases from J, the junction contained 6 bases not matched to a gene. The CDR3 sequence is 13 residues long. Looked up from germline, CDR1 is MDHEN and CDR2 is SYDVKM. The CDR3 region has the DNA TGTGCCAGCAGGCAAAACAGGGGAACTGAAGCTTTCTTT. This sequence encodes CASRQNRGTEAFF. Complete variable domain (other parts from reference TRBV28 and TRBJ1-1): DVKVTQSSRYLVKRTGEKVFLECVQDMDHENMFWYRQDPGLGLRLIYFSYDVKMKEKGDIPEGYSVSREKKERFSLILESASTNQTSMYLCASRQNRGTEAFFGQGTRLTVV.

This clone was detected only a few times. DNA of the CDR3: TGTGCCAGCAGCCTATCGACAGGGGCGCAAGAGACCCAGTACTTC. It yields the protein CASSLSTGAQETQYF. The chain links TRBV11-2 to TRBJ2-5, with TRBD1 matching 8 bases. There are 15 residues in the CDR3. The V gene's germline CDR1 is SGHAT and CDR2 FQNNGV. Trimming at V came to 5 bases and at J to 2 bases, leaving 7 bases not matched to a gene.

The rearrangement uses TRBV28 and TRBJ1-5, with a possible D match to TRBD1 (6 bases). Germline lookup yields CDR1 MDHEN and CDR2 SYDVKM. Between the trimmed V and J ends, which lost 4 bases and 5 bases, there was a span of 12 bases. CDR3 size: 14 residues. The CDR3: CASSSMQGYQPQHF. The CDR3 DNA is TGTGCCAGCAGTTCCATGCAGGGGTATCAGCCCCAGCATTTT.

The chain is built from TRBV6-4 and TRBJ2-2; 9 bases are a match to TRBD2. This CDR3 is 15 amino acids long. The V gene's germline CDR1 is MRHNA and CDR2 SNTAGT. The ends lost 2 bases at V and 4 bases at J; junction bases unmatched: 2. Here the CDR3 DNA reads TGTGCCAGCAGTGACCGCGGGGGGGCCACCGGGGAGCTGTTTTTT. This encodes CASSDRGGATGELFF.

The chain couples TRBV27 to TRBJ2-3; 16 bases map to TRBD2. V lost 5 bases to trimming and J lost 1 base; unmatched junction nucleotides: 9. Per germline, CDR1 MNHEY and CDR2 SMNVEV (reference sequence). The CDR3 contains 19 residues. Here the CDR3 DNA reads TGTGCCAGCAGTAAAGAGGGACTAGCGGGGGGGCTTGGCACAGATACGCAGTATTTT. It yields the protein CASSKEGLAGGLGTDTQYF.

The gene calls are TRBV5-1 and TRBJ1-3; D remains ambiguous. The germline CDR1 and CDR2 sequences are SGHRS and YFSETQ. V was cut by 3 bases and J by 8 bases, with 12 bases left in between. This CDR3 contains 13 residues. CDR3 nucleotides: TGCGCCAGCAGCTCAATCGGGTCGGACACCATATATTTT. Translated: CASSSIGSDTIYF.

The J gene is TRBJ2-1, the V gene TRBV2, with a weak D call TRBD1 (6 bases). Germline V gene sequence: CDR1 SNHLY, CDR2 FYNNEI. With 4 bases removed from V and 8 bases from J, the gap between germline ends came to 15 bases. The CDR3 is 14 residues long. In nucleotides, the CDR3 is TGTGCCAGCAGTGTACAGGGCCTCTCCGATGAGCAGTTCTTC. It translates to CASSVQGLSDEQFF.

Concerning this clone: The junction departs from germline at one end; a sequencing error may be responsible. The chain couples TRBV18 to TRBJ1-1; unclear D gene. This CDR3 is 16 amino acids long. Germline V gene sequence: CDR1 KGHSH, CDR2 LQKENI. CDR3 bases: TGTGCCAGCTCACCTCCGGTTTCAGCGGCACTGAAGCTTCGGATCTTT. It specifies CASSPPVSAALKLRIF.

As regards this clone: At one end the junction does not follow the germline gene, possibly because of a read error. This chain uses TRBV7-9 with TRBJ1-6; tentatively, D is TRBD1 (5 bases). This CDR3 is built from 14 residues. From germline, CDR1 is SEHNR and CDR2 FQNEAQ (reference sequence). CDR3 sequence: CSSSLLTDNSPLHF. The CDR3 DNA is TGTTCCAGCAGCTTATTGACAGATAATTCACCCCTCCACTTT.

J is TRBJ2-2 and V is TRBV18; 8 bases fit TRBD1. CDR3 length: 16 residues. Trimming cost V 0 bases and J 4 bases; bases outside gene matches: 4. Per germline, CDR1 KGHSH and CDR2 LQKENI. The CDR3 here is CASSPPSGTGTGELFF. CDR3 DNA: TGTGCCAGCTCACCACCGTCAGGGACAGGCACCGGGGAGCTGTTTTTT.

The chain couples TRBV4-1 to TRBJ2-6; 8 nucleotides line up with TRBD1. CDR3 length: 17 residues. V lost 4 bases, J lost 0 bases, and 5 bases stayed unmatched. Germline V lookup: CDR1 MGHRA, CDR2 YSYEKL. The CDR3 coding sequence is TGCGCCAGCAGCCTAGGACAGGGTAACTCTGGGGCCAACGTCCTGACTTTC. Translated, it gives CASSLGQGNSGANVLTF.

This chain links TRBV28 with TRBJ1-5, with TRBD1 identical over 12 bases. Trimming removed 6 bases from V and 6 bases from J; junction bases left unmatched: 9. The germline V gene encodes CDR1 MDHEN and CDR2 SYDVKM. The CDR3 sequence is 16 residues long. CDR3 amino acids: CASRPGTGGLLQPQHF. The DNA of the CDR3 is TGTGCCAGCAGACCTGGGACAGGGGGCCTCCTTCAGCCCCAGCATTTT.

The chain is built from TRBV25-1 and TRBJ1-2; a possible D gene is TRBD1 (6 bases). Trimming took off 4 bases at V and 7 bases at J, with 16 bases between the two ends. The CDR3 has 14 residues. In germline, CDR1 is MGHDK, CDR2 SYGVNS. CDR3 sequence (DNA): TGTGCCAGCAGTGGACAGGTTTCTTTGGGTGGCTACACCTTC. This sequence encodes CASSGQVSLGGYTF.

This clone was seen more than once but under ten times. The CDR3 loop reads CASSFDRGLYEQYF. In DNA form, the CDR3 reads TGTGCCAGCAGCTTTGACAGGGGGCTCTACGAGCAGTACTTC. The chain combines TRBV7-2 with TRBJ2-7; 10 bases map to TRBD1. The germline gives CDR1 SGHTA, CDR2 FQGNSA. CDR3 size: 14 residues. With 3 bases clipped from V and 3 bases from J, the junction kept 2 bases outside the gene matches.

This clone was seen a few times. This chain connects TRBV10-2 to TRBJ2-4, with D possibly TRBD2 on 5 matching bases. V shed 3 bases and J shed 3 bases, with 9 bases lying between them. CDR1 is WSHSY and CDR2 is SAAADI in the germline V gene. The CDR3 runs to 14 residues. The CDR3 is CASSDSAVKNIQYF. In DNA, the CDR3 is TGCGCCAGCAGTGATAGCGCGGTCAAAAACATTCAGTACTTC.

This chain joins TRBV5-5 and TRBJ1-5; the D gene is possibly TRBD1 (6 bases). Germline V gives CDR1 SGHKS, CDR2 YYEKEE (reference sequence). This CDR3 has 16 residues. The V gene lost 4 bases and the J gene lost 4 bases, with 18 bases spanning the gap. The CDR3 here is CASSPRPVDRNQPQHF. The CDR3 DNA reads TGTGCCAGCAGCCCCCGTCCGGTAGACAGGAATCAGCCCCAGCATTTT.

In DNA, the CDR3 is TGCGCCAGCAGCCAACCCGCTGGGAGGCGGAATGAGCAGTTCTTC. This gives the protein CASSQPAGRRNEQFF. The chain has TRBV4-1 and TRBJ2-1; tentatively, D is TRBD2 (6 bases). Trimming shortened V by 2 bases and J by 7 bases, and 15 bases separated the two germline ends. The germline V gene encodes CDR1 MGHRA and CDR2 YSYEKL. The CDR3 is 15 residues long.

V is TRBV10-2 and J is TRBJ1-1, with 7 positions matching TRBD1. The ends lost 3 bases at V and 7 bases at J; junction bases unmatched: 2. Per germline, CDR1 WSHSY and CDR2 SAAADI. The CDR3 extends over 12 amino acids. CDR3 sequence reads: CASSEQGFEAFF. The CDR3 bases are TGCGCCAGCAGTGAACAGGGGTTTGAAGCTTTCTTT.

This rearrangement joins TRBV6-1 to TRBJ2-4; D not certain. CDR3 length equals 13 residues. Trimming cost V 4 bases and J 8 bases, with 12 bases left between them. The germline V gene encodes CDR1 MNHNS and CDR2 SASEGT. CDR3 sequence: CASSAVSSDIQYF. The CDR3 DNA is TGTGCCAGCAGTGCGGTTTCGTCGGACATTCAGTACTTC.

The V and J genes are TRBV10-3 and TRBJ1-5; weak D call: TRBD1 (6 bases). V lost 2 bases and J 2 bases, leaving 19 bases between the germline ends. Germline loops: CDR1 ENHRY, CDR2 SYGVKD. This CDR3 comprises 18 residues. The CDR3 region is CAISELGPGEGGNQPQHF. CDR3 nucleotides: TGTGCCATCAGTGAGCTAGGACCAGGGGAAGGGGGCAATCAGCCCCAGCATTTT.

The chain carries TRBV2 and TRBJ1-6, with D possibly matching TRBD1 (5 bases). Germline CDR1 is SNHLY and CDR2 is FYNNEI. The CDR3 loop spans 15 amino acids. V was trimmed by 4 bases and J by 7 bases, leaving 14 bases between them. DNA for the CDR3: TGTGCCAGCAGTGGTATGGGGCTGGGGAATTCACCCCTCCACTTT. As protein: CASSGMGLGNSPLHF.